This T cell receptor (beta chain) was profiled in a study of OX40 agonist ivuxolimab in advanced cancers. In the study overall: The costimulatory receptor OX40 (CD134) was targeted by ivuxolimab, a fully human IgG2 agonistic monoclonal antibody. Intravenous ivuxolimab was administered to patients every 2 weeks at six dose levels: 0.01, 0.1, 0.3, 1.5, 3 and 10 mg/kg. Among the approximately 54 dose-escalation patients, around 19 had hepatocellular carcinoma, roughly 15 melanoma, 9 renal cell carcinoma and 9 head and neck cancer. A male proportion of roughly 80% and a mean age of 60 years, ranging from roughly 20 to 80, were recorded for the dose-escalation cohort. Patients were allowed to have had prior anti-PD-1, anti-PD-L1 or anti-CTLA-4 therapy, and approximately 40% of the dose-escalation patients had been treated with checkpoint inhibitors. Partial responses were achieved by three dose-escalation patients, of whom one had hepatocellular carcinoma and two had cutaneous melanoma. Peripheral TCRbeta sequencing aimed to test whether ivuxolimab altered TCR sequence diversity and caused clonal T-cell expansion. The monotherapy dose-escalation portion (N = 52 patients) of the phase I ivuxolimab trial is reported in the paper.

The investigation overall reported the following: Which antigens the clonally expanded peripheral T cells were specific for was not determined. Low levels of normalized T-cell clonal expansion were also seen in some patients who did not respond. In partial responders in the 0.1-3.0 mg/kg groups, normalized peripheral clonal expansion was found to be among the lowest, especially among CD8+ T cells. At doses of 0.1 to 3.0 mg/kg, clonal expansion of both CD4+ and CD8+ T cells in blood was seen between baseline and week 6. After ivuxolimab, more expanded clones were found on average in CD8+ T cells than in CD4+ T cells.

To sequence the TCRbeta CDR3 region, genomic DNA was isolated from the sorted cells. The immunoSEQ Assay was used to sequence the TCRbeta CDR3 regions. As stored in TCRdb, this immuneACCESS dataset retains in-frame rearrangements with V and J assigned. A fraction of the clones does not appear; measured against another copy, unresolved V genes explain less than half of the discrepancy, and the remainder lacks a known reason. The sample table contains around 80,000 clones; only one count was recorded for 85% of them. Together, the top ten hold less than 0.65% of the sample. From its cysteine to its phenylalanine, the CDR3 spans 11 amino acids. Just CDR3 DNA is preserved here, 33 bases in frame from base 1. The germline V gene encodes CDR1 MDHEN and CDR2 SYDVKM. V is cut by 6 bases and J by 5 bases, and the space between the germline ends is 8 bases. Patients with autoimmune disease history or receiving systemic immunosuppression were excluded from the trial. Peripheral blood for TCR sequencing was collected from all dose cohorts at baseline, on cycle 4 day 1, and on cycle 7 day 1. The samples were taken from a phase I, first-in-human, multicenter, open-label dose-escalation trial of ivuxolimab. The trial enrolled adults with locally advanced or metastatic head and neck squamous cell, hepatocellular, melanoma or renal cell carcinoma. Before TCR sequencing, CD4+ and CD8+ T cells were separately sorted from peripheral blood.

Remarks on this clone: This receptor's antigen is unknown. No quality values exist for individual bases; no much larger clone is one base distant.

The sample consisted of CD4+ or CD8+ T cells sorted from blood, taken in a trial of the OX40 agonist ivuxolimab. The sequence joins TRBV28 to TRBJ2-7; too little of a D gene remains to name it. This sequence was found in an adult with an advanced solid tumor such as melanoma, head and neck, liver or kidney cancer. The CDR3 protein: CASRRTDEQYF. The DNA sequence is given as TGTGCCAGCAGGCGGACGGACGAGCAGTACTTC.